This record concerns one TCR beta chain sequence. Its antigen remains undetermined. Within one base of it there is no much larger clone, and no base qualities were kept. The CDR1 and CDR2 encoded by the germline V gene are SNHLY and FYNNEI. Taken from cysteine to phenylalanine, the CDR3 has 13 residues. Only the CDR3 region is kept as DNA, spanning 39 bases read in frame from base 1. V was cut back by 6 bases and J by 6 bases, leaving a gap of 14 bases between them. This sample is part of a study of T cell responses to AZD1222 COVID-19 vaccine (dated by TCRdb to the early 2020s). Turning to the overall study: Because spike-specific TCR depth and breadth did not differ between the two schedules, AZD1222 recipients who got a second dose at roughly 4 weeks were pooled with those who got a second dose at roughly 12 weeks. TCR sequencing was performed for 233 trial participants, of whom about 210 were given two doses of AZD1222 and around 25 were given two doses of MenACWY control vaccine. Trial participants were enrolled by age into subgroups of 18-55, 56-69 and 70-plus years, and roughly 160, 29 and 62 TCR-sequenced participants, respectively, were included in these subgroups.

General findings and caveats noted by the study authors: Conclusions about previously exposed vaccinees were limited because only a handful of AZD1222 recipients were SARS-CoV-2 seropositive at baseline. Because no day 14 peak-response samples were available, repertoires were characterized only after the peak T cell response. After two AZD1222 doses, spike-specific TCR breadth and depth were significantly higher than at day 0 and than in MenACWY recipients. Vaccine-associated CD4 TCRs spanned the whole spike protein, with dominant responses in regions 160-218 and 743-854. The 56-69-year group was small, and its depth increase did not reach significance, likely because of low power. Epitopes outside the regions mutated in the B.1.351 and B.1.1.7 variants were reportedly recognized by nearly half of the unique spike-specific TCRs. Participants were mostly white British and included more females than males, and it was suggested by the authors that clonal diversity may have been underestimated.

The CDR3 regions of human TCRbeta chains were analyzed by immunosequencing. Regarding the original processing steps: Repertoire TCRs were checked for matches against a reference library of SARS-CoV-2-specific TCRs that had been generated using the MIRA antigen-specificity platform. Breadth was defined as the fraction of unique TCRs that were SARS-CoV-2-associated, and depth was defined as the fraction of total T cells that were SARS-CoV-2-associated. Using the MIRA data, each spike-specific TCR was mapped to the spike region that the TCR reacts to and placed in a CD4 or CD8 class. Log10-transformed breadth and depth values were compared by one-way ANOVA with Sidak's multiple comparisons tests. TCRdb retrieved this table from immuneACCESS and kept in-frame rearrangements only. Not all clones are present; in checked studies, unresolved V genes account for under half, and no reason is known for the remainder. The V and J calls and the clone size are those of that table, but D and trimming were determined from the DNA. This sample lists under 130,000 clones; over 85% were detected once. The top ten clones comprise under 2.5% of the sample.

The sample's time point label is to be understood as: baseline before first vaccination. Vaccinee samples came from UK trials COV001 and COV002, including a single-blind randomized controlled phase 2/3 trial of AZD1222 (ChAdOx1 nCoV-19) in healthy adults. For TCRbeta chain sequencing, PBMC samples were collected from trial participants at day 0 and at day 28 after the second dose. The sample in question was peripheral blood, obtained on day 0 of AZD1222 vaccination. The rearranged chain carries TRBV2 and TRBJ1-2, with the identity of the D gene unclear. The clonotype comes from an adult in good health. The CDR3 here reads CASRVVWLDGYTF. The sequenced DNA: TGTGCCAGCAGGGTGGTGTGGCTTGATGGCTACACCTTC.